A selection of T cell receptor beta chains follows, all from one sample in a study of identical twins. TCRdb redid the calling of the 5' RACE reads with MiXCR, one entry per CDR3 protein. The sample holds 600,000 to 850,000 distinct CDR3 sequences, about 20% seen once. A further study also used this sample, focusing on T cells expressing NK-cell markers.

The sequenced sample consisted of PBMCs. The receptors derive from a woman aged 18-35 years in good health. The CDR3 runs from the conserved cysteine through the conserved F or W. Clone size is given for some rows only: seen once, a few or many times, or a class if the clone is expanded.

>TRBV12-3/TRBV12-4|many|TRBJ2-3
CASSAGITDTQYF
>TRBV15|-|TRBJ2-3
CATGPAGTDTQYF
>TRBV7-9|-|TRBJ1-1
CASSWGSQDTEAFF
>TRBV20-1|few|TRBJ2-1
CSARERQGILREQFF
>TRBV30|few|TRBJ1-5
CAWSADSNQPQHF
>TRBV10-3|few|TRBJ2-1
CAISGLAGGRIGEQFF
>TRBV7-9|few|TRBJ1-4
CASTQTGEGKLFF
>TRBV5-6|few|TRBJ1-2
CASRRTGAPYYGYTF
>TRBV6-1|-|TRBJ2-3
CASRFPGADTQYF
>TRBV2|once|TRBJ2-4
CASSEALTAKNIQYF
>TRBV12-3/TRBV12-4|-|TRBJ1-1
CASTYTGRWAEAFF
>TRBV7-9|few|TRBJ2-5
CASSLGGGAVETQYF
>TRBV3-1|-|TRBJ2-7
CASSQEEEQYF
>TRBV20-1|-|TRBJ2-5
CSASIQKYQETQYF
>TRBV12-3/TRBV12-4|few|TRBJ1-5
CASRVHRSNQPQHF
>TRBV12-3/TRBV12-4|few|TRBJ1-6
CASSLGGAGNSPLHF
>TRBV7-8|-|TRBJ2-1
CASSLPVGQGSYNEQFF
>TRBV30|-|TRBJ2-7
CAWSQSQGVSYEQYF
>TRBV20-1|-|TRBJ2-7
CSARDQTSSSYEQYF
>TRBV11-2|few|TRBJ2-1
CASSLYPSPNEQFF
>TRBV19|few|TRBJ2-5
CASSIVSGATQYF
>TRBV12-2|-|TRBJ2-4
CASRPPSGRIAKNIQYF
>TRBV9|-|TRBJ2-7
CASSVKPDFGREQYF
>TRBV7-2|few|TRBJ2-5
CASSSRLGRETQYF
>TRBV29-1|-|TRBJ1-1
CSVGAGPEAFF
>TRBV7-2|once|TRBJ2-7
CASGLASGAGGYEQYF
>TRBV6-5|-|TRBJ2-1
CASSSPTTSRYNEQFF
>TRBV20-1|few|TRBJ1-5
CSAGRQNQPQHF
>TRBV5-1|-|TRBJ2-7
CASSPRQYNFYEQYF
>TRBV5-1|few|TRBJ1-1
CASAFTGIGDTEAFF
>TRBV4-3|few|TRBJ2-2
CASSHAPNTGELFF
>TRBV3-1|few|TRBJ2-7
CASSQGASGIAYEQYF
>TRBV6-5|many|TRBJ2-5
CASSLDRGFTQYF
>TRBV4-1|-|TRBJ1-3
CATSLGDGNTIYF
>TRBV14|-|TRBJ2-7
CASSPWDGPQYF
>TRBV29-1|-|TRBJ2-3
CSVDGQGHDTQYF
>TRBV9|-|TRBJ1-6
CASSVLNSPLHF
>TRBV30|-|TRBJ2-1
CAWADSGENEQFF
>TRBV9|few|TRBJ2-7
CASTPTSASYEQYF
>TRBV20-1|-|TRBJ2-7
CSASGSLPPYEQYF
>TRBV4-2|-|TRBJ2-1
CASSERRGGSYNEQFF
>TRBV3-1|-|TRBJ2-7
CASSHLTVYEQYF
>TRBV7-3|-|TRBJ2-5
CASSRMGGDPQETQYF
>TRBV13|few|TRBJ2-1
CASSLATSPNEQFF
>TRBV25-1|-|TRBJ2-7
CASSATSGRAFEQYF
>TRBV9|-|TRBJ2-5
CASSVVGHSKETQYF
>TRBV5-1|-|TRBJ2-2
CASSPSGTANTGELFF
>TRBV3-1|-|TRBJ2-7
CASSQGASGSSYEQYF
>TRBV12-3/TRBV12-4|-|TRBJ2-7
CASSAGLPPYEQYF
>TRBV19|-|TRBJ1-2
CASSITTGHTNYGYTF
>TRBV9|few|TRBJ1-1
CASSAQSAGQNTEAFF
>TRBV7-2|-|TRBJ1-1
CASSLVFSEAFF